The source of this T cell receptor beta chain is a study of T cells expressing NK-cell markers. Findings and caveats of the study: Among several donors, these clonotypes also ranked first in the CD3+CD56-NKG2C+ fraction.

The CDR3 has 14 residues. Germline values: CDR1 SGHDT, CDR2 YYEEEE. Concerning this clonotype: Its antigen is not known.

TCRdb re-called the 5' RACE reads and shows each CDR3 protein once, DNA omitted. The sample is made up of hundreds of thousands of distinct CDR3 sequences, and the top ten hold approximately 3.5% of it. The chain recombines TRBV5-6 with TRBJ2-1. The sample comprised blood T cells: a sorted CD56 or NKG2C T cell subset, CD4+ or CD8+ T cells, or bulk PBMC T cells (not recorded which). This receptor was identified in a man younger than 35 in good health. The CDR3 loop is CASSPSHGAGKSFF.